This passage covers 7 T cell receptor beta chains from one sample sequenced in a study of T cells after yellow fever vaccination. Each CDR3 protein is one row after TCRdb ran MiXCR on the 5' RACE reads. The data show a few hundred thousand distinct CDR3 sequences, 8.1% seen once. The source material was PBMCs, sampled roughly 47 days after the first yellow fever vaccination. The receptors stem from a young man who received the YFV17D yellow fever vaccine.

The sample holds many counts of this clonotype. The CDR3 bases are TGTGCCAGCAGCCCCGGACTAGCGGCATTAGAGACCCAGTACTTC. Translating it yields CASSPGLAALETQYF. The J gene is TRBJ2-5, the V gene TRBV7-9; 10 bases agree with TRBD2. The CDR3 sequence is 15 residues long. CDR1 and CDR2 from the germline V gene are SEHNR and FQNEAQ (reference sequence). J was trimmed by 4 bases and V by 5 bases; bases with no gene match: 7.

This clonotype was counted only a few times. The V call is TRBV4-3, the J call TRBJ2-5; perhaps TRBD2 as D (6 bases). Deletions cut 0 bases from V and 1 base from J, with 9 bases between. The CDR3 consists of 15 residues. Germline CDR1 is LGHNA and CDR2 is YSLEER. CDR3 in amino acids: CASSQDGRGQETQYF. The CDR3 bases are TGCGCCAGCAGCCAAGACGGGCGGGGCCAAGAGACCCAGTACTTC.

This clonotype was seen a few times. The V call is TRBV20-1, the J call TRBJ1-1; possibly TRBD1 for D (5 bases). The germline gives CDR1 DFQATT, CDR2 SNEGSKA (reference sequence). This CDR3 contains 15 residues. The germline V and J ends were trimmed by 6 bases and 1 base, with 18 bases remaining between them. The CDR3 sequence is CSARHSRVGNTEAFF. CDR3 in DNA: TGCAGTGCCCGCCACTCCAGGGTCGGGAACACTGAAGCTTTCTTT.

Written as DNA, the CDR3 is TGCGCCAGCAGCTTTCAGGGCAATGAGCAGTTCTTC. Protein sequence: CASSFQGNEQFF. The chain is built from TRBV5-1 and TRBJ2-1, with D tentatively TRBD1 (5 bases). The V gene's germline CDR1 is SGHRS and CDR2 YFSETQ. The CDR3 is 12 residues long. Trimming stripped 2 bases from V and 6 bases from J, with 6 bases between.

This clonotype was seen more than once but under ten times. The genes are TRBV7-2 and TRBJ1-3; 9 bases agree with TRBD1. Germline CDR1 SGHTA, CDR2 FQGNSA. This CDR3 region has 15 residues. Unmatched junction bases numbered 3, after V lost 4 bases and J lost 2 bases. CDR3 residues: CASSSHRGPGNTIYF. The CDR3, as DNA: TGTGCCAGCAGCTCTCACAGGGGGCCTGGAAACACCATATATTTT.

This clonotype was observed a handful of times. The gene calls are TRBV9 and TRBJ1-2; D gene unclear. CDR3 length: 14 amino acids. Germline CDR1 SGDLS, CDR2 YYNGEE. V was trimmed by 0 bases and J by 4 bases, leaving 10 bases between them. The CDR3 bases are TGTGCCAGCAGCGTAGCTTTAGGGTTCTATGGCTACACCTTC. Translated: CASSVALGFYGYTF.

A few counts support this clonotype. CDR3 region: CASSSLTGGNTEAFF. CDR3 bases: TGTGCCAGTAGTAGCCTAACAGGGGGTAACACTGAAGCTTTCTTT. The V and J genes are TRBV19 and TRBJ1-1; 8 nucleotides match TRBD1. The CDR3 extends over 15 amino acids. After removal of 4 bases from V and 2 bases from J, the junction contained 6 bases not matched to a gene. Germline V gene data show CDR1 as LNHDA and CDR2 as SQIVND (reference sequence).